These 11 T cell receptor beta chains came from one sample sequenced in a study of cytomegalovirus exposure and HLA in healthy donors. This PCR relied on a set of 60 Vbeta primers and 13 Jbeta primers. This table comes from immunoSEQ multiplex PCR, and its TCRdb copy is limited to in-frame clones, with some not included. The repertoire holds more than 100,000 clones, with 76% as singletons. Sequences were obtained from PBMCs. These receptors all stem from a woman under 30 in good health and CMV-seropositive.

CDR3: CASSAQGAGNEKLFF. Here the CDR3 DNA reads TGTGCCAGCAGTGCACAGGGGGCGGGTAATGAAAAACTGTTTTTT. The chain uses TRBV6-1 and TRBJ1-4; 9 bases fit TRBD1. J was trimmed by 4 bases and V by 4 bases; bases with no gene match: 4. Germline CDR1 and CDR2: MNHNS and SASEGT. The CDR3 runs 15 residues.

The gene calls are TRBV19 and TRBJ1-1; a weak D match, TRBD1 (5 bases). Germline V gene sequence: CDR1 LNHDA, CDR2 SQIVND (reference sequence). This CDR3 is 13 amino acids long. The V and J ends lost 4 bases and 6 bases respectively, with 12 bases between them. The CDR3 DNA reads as TGTGCCAGTAGTACCCAGGGATACCCTGAAGCTTTCTTT. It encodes CASSTQGYPEAFF.

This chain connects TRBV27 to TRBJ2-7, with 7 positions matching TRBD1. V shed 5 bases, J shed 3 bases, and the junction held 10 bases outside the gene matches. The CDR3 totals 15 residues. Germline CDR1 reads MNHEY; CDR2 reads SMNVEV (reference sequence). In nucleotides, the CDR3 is TGTGCCAGCAGTCGGCCCGGACAGGTGGGCTACGAGCAGTACTTC. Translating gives CASSRPGQVGYEQYF.

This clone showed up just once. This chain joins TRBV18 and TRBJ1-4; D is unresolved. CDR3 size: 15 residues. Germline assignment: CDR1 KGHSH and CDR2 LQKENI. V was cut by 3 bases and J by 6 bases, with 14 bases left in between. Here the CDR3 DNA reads TGTGCCAGCTCACCCCCTAGTAGCCAGTATGAAAAACTGTTTTTT. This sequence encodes CASSPPSSQYEKLFF.

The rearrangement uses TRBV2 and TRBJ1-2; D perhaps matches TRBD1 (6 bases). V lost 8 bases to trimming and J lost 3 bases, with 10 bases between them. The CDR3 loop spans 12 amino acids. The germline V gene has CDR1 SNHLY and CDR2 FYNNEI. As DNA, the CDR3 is TGTGCCAGCCTCGGACAGTACTATGGCTACACCTTC. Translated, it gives CASLGQYYGYTF.

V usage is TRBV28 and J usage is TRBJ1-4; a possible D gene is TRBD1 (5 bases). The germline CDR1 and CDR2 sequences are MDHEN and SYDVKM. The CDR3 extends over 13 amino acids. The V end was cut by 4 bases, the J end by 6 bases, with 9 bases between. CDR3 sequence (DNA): TGTGCCAGCAGTTGGGGCAATGATGAAAAACTGTTTTTT. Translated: CASSWGNDEKLFF.

CDR3 amino acids: CASSDPGQDLDTQYF. The CDR3 nucleotides are TGTGCCAGCAGTGATCCGGGACAGGACTTAGATACGCAGTATTTT. The chain uses TRBV25-1 and TRBJ2-3, with TRBD1 identical over 8 bases. V shed 3 bases and J 5 bases; nucleotides not matched to a gene: 7. Germline CDR1 MGHDK, CDR2 SYGVNS. This CDR3 spans 15 amino acids.

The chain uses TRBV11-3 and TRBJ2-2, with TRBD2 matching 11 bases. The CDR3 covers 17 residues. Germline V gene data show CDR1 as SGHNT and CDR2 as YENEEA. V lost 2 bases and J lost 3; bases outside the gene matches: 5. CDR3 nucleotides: TGTGCCAGCAGCTTAACTAGCGGGGGACCTTACACCGGGGAGCTGTTTTTT. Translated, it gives CASSLTSGGPYTGELFF.

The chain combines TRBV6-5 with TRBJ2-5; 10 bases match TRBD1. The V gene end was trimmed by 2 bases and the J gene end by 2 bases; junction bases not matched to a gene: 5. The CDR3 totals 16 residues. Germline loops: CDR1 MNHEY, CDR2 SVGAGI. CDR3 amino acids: CASSYLRDRGQETQYF. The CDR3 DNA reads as TGTGCCAGCAGTTACCTCCGGGACAGGGGACAAGAGACCCAGTACTTC.

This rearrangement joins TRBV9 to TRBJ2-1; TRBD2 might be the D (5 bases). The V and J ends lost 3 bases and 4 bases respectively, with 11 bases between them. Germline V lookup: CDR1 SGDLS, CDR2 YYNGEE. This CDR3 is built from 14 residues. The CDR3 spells CASSGTGFYNEQFF. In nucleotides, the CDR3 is TGTGCCAGCAGCGGGACGGGATTTTACAATGAGCAGTTCTTC.

CDR3 sequence reads: CASTNPTGGTEAFF. CDR3 nucleotide sequence: TGTGCCAGCACCAACCCAACAGGGGGCACTGAAGCTTTCTTT. The rearrangement links TRBV7-8 to TRBJ1-1; 8 bases are a match to TRBD1. This CDR3 has 14 residues. CDR1 and CDR2 (germline): SGHVS, FQNEAQ. Losses at the gene ends were 7 bases for V and 4 bases for J; bases not matched to a gene: 8.